Each of the 10 T cell receptor beta chains below was sequenced from the same sample in a study of blood T cells in healthy people across ages. A second PCR of about 6 to 11 cycles used a sample-barcoded 5' primer and a J-beta primer mix. MiXCR, run by TCRdb on the 5' RACE reads, gives a single entry per CDR3 protein. The sample shows 1.5 million to 2 million distinct CDR3 sequences, 39% of them seen only once. Input material: blood. All receptors derive from a human donor in good health.

Note on this clonotype: At one end, the junction sequence differs from germline, possibly due to a read error. The chain joins TRBV12-3 or TRBV12-4 to TRBJ2-3, with TRBD1 matching over 8 bases. The CDR3 is made up of 15 amino acids. CDR3 amino acids: CASSLDRDTSHTQYF. For the CDR3, the DNA is TGTGCCAGCAGTTTGGACAGGGATACCTCACATACACAGTATTTT.

This clonotype was counted a few times. This rearrangement joins TRBV29-1 to TRBJ2-1; D is unclear. Germline V gene sequence: CDR1 SQVTM, CDR2 ANQGSEA. The CDR3 sequence is 12 residues long. Trimming removed 8 bases from V and 7 bases from J, with 15 bases in between. CDR3 nucleotides: TGCAGCAAAACGGTTTCGATAAATGAGCAGTTCTTC. This sequence encodes CSKTVSINEQFF.

This clonotype was recorded many times. This chain links TRBV12-3 or TRBV12-4 with TRBJ1-5; D not resolved. The germline V and J ends were trimmed by 6 bases and 7 bases, with 19 bases remaining between them. The CDR3 loop spans 15 amino acids. The CDR3 sequence is CASRPAGYSGQPQHF. The CDR3 DNA reads as TGTGCCAGCAGGCCCGCGGGGTATTCGGGACAGCCCCAGCATTTT.

The sample holds many counts of this clonotype. The chain combines TRBV29-1 with TRBJ2-7; 15 nucleotides agree with TRBD2. The CDR3 loop spans 16 amino acids. V shed 1 base, J shed 0 bases, and the junction held 1 base outside the gene matches. Looked up from germline, CDR1 is SQVTM and CDR2 is ANQGSEA. The CDR3 DNA follows: TGCAGCGTTGAAGGGACTAGCGGGGGGGACTCCTACGAGCAGTACTTC. Translated: CSVEGTSGGDSYEQYF.

The rearrangement links TRBV24-1 to TRBJ2-7, with TRBD1 as a possible D gene (7 bases). This CDR3 is built from 15 residues. Trimming took 7 bases from V and 6 from J, leaving 21 bases between them. Looked up from germline, CDR1 is KGHDR and CDR2 is SFDVKD. This chain's CDR3 is CATSKLDRDGGEQYF. In nucleotides, the CDR3 is TGTGCCACCAGCAAACTTGACAGGGACGGGGGCGAGCAGTACTTC.

The rearrangement links TRBV29-1 to TRBJ1-1; weak D call: TRBD1 (5 bases). Per the germline V gene, CDR1 is SQVTM and CDR2 is ANQGSEA. This CDR3 region has 14 residues. Trimming stripped 2 bases from V and 4 bases from J, with 14 bases between. The CDR3 loop reads CSVEKLRGSTEAFF. CDR3 coding DNA: TGCAGCGTTGAAAAATTAAGGGGTTCCACTGAAGCTTTCTTT.

V is TRBV29-1 and J is TRBJ1-2; D not certain. Germline V gives CDR1 SQVTM, CDR2 ANQGSEA. The CDR3 has 13 residues. Trimming left V 0 bases short and J 4 bases short, with 9 bases between. CDR3 coding DNA: TGCAGCGTTGAAGAATCCAGTTCCTATGGCTACACCTTC. Translation gives CSVEESSSYGYTF.

This clonotype has a handful of counts. This chain joins TRBV20-1 and TRBJ2-5; no definite D call. The J call may be mistaken, given a closer DNA end match to TRBJ2-7. This CDR3 comprises 14 residues. CDR1 is DFQATT and CDR2 is SNEGSKA in the germline V gene (reference sequence). CDR3 residues: CSAKDGRAPDEQYF. Here the CDR3 DNA reads TGCAGTGCCAAAGACGGACGCGCACCTGACGAGCAGTACTTC.

The sample holds a few counts of this clonotype. This chain uses TRBV6-2 or TRBV6-3 with TRBJ2-1, with 7 bases fitting TRBD1. V shed 5 bases, J shed 0 bases, and the junction held 4 bases outside the gene matches. The CDR3 is 15 amino acids. Germline loops: CDR1 MNHEY, CDR2 SVGEGT. The CDR3 is CASSKGDSSYNEQFF. The CDR3 bases are TGTGCCAGCAGTAAGGGGGACAGCTCCTACAATGAGCAGTTCTTC.

About this clonotype: At one end the junction does not follow the germline gene, possibly because of a read error. The chain carries TRBV7-8 and TRBJ2-1; no reliable D call. The CDR3 has 17 amino acids. Germline assignment: CDR1 SGHVS and CDR2 FQNEAQ. This CDR3 is CASSVSLMLVSYSEQFF. The CDR3 coding sequence is TGTGCCAGCAGCGTCTCCCTCATGCTAGTTTCTTACAGTGAGCAGTTCTTC.